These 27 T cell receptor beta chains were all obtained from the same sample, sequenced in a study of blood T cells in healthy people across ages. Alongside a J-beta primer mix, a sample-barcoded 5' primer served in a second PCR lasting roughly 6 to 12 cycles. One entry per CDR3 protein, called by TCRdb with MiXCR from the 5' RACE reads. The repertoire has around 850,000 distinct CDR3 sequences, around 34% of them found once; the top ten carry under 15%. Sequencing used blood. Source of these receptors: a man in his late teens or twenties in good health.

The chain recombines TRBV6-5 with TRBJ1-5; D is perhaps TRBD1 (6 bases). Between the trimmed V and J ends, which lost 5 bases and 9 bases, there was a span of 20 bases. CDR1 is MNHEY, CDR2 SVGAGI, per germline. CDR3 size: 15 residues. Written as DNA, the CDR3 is TGTGCCAGCAGTCCCGCAAGGACAGAAACTTCGCCCCAGCATTTT. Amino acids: CASSPARTETSPQHF.

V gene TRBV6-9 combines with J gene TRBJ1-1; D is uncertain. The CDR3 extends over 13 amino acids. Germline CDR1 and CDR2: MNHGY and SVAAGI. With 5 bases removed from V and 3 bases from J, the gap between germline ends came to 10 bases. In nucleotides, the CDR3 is TGTGCCAGCAGTGCCTCCCCGGACACTGAAGCTTTCTTT. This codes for CASSASPDTEAFF.

CDR3 nucleotide sequence: TGTGCCAGCAGCGTCCCCCAGTCCATCACGTACCCATCTAGCACAGATACGCAGTATTTT. Translation: CASSVPQSITYPSSTDTQYF. V gene TRBV9 combines with J gene TRBJ2-3; no clear D. The CDR3 consists of 20 residues. The V end lost 2 bases, the J end lost 0 bases, and 25 bases lay between the germline ends. CDR1 and CDR2 from the germline V gene are SGDLS and YYNGEE.

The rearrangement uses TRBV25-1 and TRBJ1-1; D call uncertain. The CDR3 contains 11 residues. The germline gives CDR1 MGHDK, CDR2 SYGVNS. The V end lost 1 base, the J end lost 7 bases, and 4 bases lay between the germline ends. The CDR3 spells CASSELGEAFF. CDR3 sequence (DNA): TGTGCCAGCAGTGAATTGGGTGAAGCTTTCTTT. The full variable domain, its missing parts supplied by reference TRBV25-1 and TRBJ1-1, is EADIYQTPRYLVIGTGKKITLECSQTMGHDKMYWYQQDPGMELHLIHYSYGVNSTEKGDLSSESTVSRIRTEHFPLTLESARPSHTSQYLCASSELGEAFFGQGTRLTVV.

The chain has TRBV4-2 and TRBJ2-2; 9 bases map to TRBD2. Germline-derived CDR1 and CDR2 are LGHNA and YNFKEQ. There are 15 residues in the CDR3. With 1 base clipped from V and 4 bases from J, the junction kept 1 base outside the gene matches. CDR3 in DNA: TGTGCCAGCAGCCAAGGGACTAGCGTCACCGGGGAGCTGTTTTTT. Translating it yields CASSQGTSVTGELFF.

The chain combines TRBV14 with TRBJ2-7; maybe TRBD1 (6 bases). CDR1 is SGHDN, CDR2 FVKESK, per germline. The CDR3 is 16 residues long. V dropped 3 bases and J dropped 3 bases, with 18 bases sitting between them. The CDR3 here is CASSHFPGDPSYEQYF. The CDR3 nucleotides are TGTGCCAGCAGCCATTTCCCAGGGGACCCCAGCTACGAGCAGTACTTC. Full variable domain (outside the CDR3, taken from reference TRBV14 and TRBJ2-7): EAGVTQFPSHSVIEKGQTVTLRCDPISGHDNLYWYRRVMGKEIKFLLHFVKESKQDESGMPNNRFLAERTGGTYSTLKVQPAELEDSGVYFCASSHFPGDPSYEQYFGPGTRLTVT.

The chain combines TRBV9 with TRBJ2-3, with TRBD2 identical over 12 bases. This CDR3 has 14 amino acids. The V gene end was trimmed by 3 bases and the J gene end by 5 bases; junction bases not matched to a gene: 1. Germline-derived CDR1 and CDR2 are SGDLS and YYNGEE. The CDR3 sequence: CASSATSGGDTQYF. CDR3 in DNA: TGTGCCAGCAGCGCGACTAGCGGGGGAGATACGCAGTATTTT.

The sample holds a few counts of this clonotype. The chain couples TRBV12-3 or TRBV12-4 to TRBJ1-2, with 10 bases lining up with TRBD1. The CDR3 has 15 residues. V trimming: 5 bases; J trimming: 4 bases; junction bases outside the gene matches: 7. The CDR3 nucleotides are TGTGCCAGCAGTCCGTCGGACAGGGGGGGCTATGGCTACACCTTC. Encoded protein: CASSPSDRGGYGYTF.

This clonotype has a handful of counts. As DNA, the CDR3 is TGTGCCAGCAGCGAAGGGGGCGGCGGCACAGATACGCAGTATTTT. Amino acids: CASSEGGGGTDTQYF. The chain couples TRBV9 to TRBJ2-3; TRBD1 agrees at 7 bases. The CDR3 length is 15 residues. With 3 bases clipped from V and 1 base from J, the junction kept 5 bases outside the gene matches. Germline values: CDR1 SGDLS, CDR2 YYNGEE. The whole variable domain, filled in from reference TRBV9 and TRBJ2-3, reads DSGVTQTPKHLITATGQRVTLRCSPRSGDLSVYWYQQSLDQGLQFLIQYYNGEERAKGNILERFSAQQFPDLHSELNLSSLELGDSALYFCASSEGGGGTDTQYFGPGTRLTVL.

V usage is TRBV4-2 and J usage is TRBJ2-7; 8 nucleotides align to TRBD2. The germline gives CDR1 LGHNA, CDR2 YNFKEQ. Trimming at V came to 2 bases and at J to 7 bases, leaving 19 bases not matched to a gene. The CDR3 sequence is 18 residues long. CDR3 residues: CASSQTPGGLSSYNEQYF. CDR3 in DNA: TGTGCCAGCAGCCAAACTCCGGGGGGGCTCAGCTCCTACAATGAGCAGTACTTC.

CDR3 nucleotide sequence: TGCGCCAGCAACGTCGAGGGGACCGGGGAGCTGTTTTTT. This sequence encodes CASNVEGTGELFF. V and J are TRBV5-1 and TRBJ2-2; D possibly uses TRBD1 or TRBD2 (5 bases each). V lost 6 bases, J lost 5 bases, and 11 bases lay in between. Germline loops: CDR1 SGHRS, CDR2 YFSETQ. The CDR3 totals 13 residues.

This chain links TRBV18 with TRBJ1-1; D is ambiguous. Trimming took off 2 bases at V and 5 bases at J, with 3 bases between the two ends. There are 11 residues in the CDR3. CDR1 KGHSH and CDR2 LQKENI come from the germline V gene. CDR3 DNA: TGTGCCAGCTCACCAGAAACTGAAGCTTTCTTT. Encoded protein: CASSPETEAFF.

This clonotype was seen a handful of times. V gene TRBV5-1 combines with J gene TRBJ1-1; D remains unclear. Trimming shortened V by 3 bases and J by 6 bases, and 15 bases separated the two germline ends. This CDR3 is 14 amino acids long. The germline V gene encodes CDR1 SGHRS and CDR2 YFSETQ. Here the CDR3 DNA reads TGCGCCAGCAGCTACCGGGCCGAATGGCCTGAAGCTTTCTTT. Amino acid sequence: CASSYRAEWPEAFF.

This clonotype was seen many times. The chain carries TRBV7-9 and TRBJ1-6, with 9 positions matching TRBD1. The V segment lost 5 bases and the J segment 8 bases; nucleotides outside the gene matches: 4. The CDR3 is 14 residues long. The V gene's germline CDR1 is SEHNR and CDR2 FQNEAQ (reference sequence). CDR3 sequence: CASSERQGDSPLHF. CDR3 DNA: TGTGCCAGCAGCGAGAGACAGGGGGATTCACCCCTCCACTTT.

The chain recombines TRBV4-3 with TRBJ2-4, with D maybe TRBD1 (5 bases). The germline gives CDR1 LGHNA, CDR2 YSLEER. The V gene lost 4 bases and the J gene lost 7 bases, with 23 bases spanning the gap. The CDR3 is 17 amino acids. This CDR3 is CASSRDVSRTKENIQYF. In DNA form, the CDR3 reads TGCGCCAGCAGCCGAGATGTGTCCAGGACAAAGGAGAACATTCAGTACTTC.

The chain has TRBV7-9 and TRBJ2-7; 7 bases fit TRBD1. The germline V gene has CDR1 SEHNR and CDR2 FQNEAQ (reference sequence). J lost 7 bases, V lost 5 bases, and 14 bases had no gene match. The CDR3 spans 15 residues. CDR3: CASSPTGTEYKEQYF. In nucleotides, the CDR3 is TGTGCCAGCAGCCCGACCGGGACAGAATACAAGGAGCAGTACTTC.

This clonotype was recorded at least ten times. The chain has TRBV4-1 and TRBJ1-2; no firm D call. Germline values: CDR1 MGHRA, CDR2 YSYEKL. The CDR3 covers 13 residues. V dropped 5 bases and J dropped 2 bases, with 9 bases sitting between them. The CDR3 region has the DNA TGCGCCAGCAGCGGGCAGACAAACTATGGCTACACCTTC. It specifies CASSGQTNYGYTF.

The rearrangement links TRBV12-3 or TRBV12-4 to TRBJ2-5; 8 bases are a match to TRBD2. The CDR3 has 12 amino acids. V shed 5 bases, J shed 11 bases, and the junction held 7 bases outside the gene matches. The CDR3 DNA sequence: TGTGCCAGCAGTGGACTAGCCCATGAGCAGTACTTC. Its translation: CASSGLAHEQYF.

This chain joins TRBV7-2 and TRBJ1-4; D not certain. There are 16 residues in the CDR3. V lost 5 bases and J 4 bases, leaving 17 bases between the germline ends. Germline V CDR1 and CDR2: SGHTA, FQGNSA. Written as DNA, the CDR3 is TGTGCCAGCAGCCCAAATCCGGACGGTCTTAATGAAAAACTGTTTTTT. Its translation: CASSPNPDGLNEKLFF.

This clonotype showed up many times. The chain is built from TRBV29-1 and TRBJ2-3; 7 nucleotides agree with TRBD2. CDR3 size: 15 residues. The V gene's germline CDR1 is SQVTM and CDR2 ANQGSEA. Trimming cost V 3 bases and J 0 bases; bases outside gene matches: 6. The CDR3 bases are TGCAGCGTTGAGATGAGCGGGATTAGCACAGATACGCAGTATTTT. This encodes CSVEMSGISTDTQYF.

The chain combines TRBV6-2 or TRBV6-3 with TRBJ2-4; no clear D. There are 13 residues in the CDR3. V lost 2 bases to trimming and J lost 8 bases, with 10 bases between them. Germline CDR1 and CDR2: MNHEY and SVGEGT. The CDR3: CASSYGYPDIQYF. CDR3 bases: TGTGCCAGCAGTTACGGTTACCCGGACATTCAGTACTTC.

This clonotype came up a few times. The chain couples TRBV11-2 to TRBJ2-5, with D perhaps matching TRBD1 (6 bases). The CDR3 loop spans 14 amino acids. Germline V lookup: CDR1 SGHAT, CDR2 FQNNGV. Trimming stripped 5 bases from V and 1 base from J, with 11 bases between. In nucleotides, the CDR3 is TGTGCCAGCAGCCGAGAGGACAGCCAAGAGACCCAGTACTTC. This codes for CASSREDSQETQYF.

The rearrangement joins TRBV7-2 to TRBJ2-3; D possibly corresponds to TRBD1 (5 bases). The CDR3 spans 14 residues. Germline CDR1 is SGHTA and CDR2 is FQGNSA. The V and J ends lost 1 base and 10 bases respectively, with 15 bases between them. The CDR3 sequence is CASSLEGVGVSQYF. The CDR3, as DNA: TGTGCCAGCAGCTTAGAAGGGGTGGGTGTATCGCAGTATTTT.

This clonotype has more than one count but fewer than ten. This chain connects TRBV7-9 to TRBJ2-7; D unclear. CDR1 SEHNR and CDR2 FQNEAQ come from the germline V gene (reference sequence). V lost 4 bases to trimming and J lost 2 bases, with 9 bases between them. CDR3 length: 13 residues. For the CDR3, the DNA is TGTGCCAGCAGCTCCCTGAAGCCCTACGAGCAGTACTTC. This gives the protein CASSSLKPYEQYF.

The CDR3 region is CSARDLGSRREAFF. The CDR3 nucleotides read TGCAGTGCTAGAGATTTAGGAAGCCGACGCGAAGCTTTCTTT. The chain has TRBV20-1 and TRBJ1-1; D ambiguous. Germline CDR1 and CDR2: DFQATT and SNEGSKA (reference sequence). V was pared by 0 bases and J by 8 bases, with 16 bases between. The CDR3 extends over 14 amino acids.

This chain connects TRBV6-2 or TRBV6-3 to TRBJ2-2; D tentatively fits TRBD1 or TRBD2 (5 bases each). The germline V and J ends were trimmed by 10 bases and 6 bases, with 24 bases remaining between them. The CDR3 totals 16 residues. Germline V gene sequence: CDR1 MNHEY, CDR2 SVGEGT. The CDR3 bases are TGTGCCACCCTACCGGTCCGGAAAGGGGACGCCGGGGAGCTGTTTTTT. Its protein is CATLPVRKGDAGELFF.

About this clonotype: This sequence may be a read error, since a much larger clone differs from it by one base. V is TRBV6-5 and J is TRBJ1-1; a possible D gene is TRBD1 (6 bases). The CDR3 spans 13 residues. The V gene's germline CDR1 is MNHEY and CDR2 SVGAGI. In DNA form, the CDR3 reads TGTGCCAGCAGTCCTCGGGGGGACACTAAAGCTTTCTTT. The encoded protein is CASSPRGDTKAFF.